Here is one T cell receptor (beta chain) with its context. Its matching antigen is unknown. A junction end diverges from the germline sequence, so it may reflect a read error. Memory subsets were defined by CD27 and CD45RA staining for TEMRA sorting. Sequencing was performed on both total CD8+ cells and sorted CD8+ TEMRA cells. The patients with Susac syndrome were individuals who fulfilled the recently defined diagnostic criteria for disease that was either definite or probable. The CDR3 contains 14 residues. The source of the sample is a study of CD8 T cells in Susac syndrome. Random-hexamer reverse transcription was applied to roughly 0.5 to 1 ug RNA. TCRdb re-derived calls from the immunoSEQ multiplex PCR reads in MiXCR, one entry per CDR3 protein. Of about 2,600 distinct CDR3 sequences listed, roughly 70% are singletons. General observations from the study: Susac CD8+ cells expanded clonally the most in TEMRA cells and in active patients.

The source material was CD8+ TEMRA cells from PBMCs. Subset reported: FACS-sorted terminally differentiated effector memory CD8+ T cells re-expressing CD45RA (CD8+ TEMRA). This clonotype originated in a human donor with Susac syndrome. The chain employs TRBV12-3 or TRBV12-4 and TRBJ2-3; the D gene is possibly TRBD2 (6 bases). CDR3 amino acids: CASSAAGLTHTQYF. For the CDR3, the DNA is TGTGCCAGCAGTGCAGCGGGCCTCACACATACGCAGTATTTT.